These 29 T cell receptor beta chains were all obtained from the same sample, sequenced in a study of shared clonotypes between healthy human individuals (dated by TCRdb to the early 2020s). Library preparation employed the immunoSEQ multiplex PCR assay. Held by TCRdb, this immuneACCESS table contains in-frame sequences only and omits some clones. Under half of the omission traces to an unresolved V gene where checked; the cause of the rest is unknown. The table for this sample lists millions of clones; approximately 95% of them were counted only once. The ten largest account for 0.39% of the sample. Sequenced input: naive CD4+ T cells from PBMCs. Taken with the paper, the label for cell subset or site translates to: CD45RA+ positively selected. Receptors were obtained from a man in his late teens or twenties in good health. Some clones in this sample may be carry-over from other donors' samples.

The chain combines TRBV28 with TRBJ2-3; TRBD2 matches at 12 bases. The CDR3 length is 17 residues. J gave up 4 bases and V 4 bases, and 9 bases lay outside the gene matches. Germline V lookup: CDR1 MDHEN, CDR2 SYDVKM. The CDR3: CASSSRLAGALADTQYF. CDR3 DNA: TGTGCCAGCAGTTCAAGACTAGCGGGAGCCCTCGCAGATACGCAGTATTTT.

This clone was detected once. V usage is TRBV4-1 and J usage is TRBJ1-2, with D unresolved. This CDR3 spans 13 amino acids. Germline lookup yields CDR1 MGHRA and CDR2 YSYEKL. The V and J ends lost 1 base and 8 bases respectively, with 11 bases between them. The CDR3 spells CASSQVSAVGYTF. CDR3 bases: TGCGCCAGCAGCCAAGTAAGCGCGGTGGGCTACACCTTC.

The chain has TRBV5-1 and TRBJ1-1; possibly TRBD1 for D (5 bases). CDR1 and CDR2 from the germline V gene are SGHRS and YFSETQ. V gave up 0 bases and J gave up 5 bases, with 17 bases separating them. CDR3 length: 16 amino acids. The CDR3 nucleotides are TGCGCCAGCAGCTTGGCCGTTGGTCAGGGATCTACTGAAGCTTTCTTT. Translating it yields CASSLAVGQGSTEAFF.

The chain links TRBV19 to TRBJ2-2; the D gene is possibly TRBD2 (6 bases). V was cut by 5 bases and J by 1 base, with 11 bases left in between. Germline loops: CDR1 LNHDA, CDR2 SQIVND (reference sequence). The CDR3 extends over 15 amino acids. Written as DNA, the CDR3 is TGTGCCAGTAGTTCCGGGACTCTGAACACCGGGGAGCTGTTTTTT. Protein product: CASSSGTLNTGELFF.

Notes on this clone: The sample contains more than one DNA sequence encoding this CDR3. The chain uses TRBV4-1 and TRBJ2-7, with 8 bases identical to TRBD1. Germline trimming cut 2 bases from V and 3 bases from J; bases unmatched to any gene: 3. CDR3 length equals 14 residues. Germline loops: CDR1 MGHRA, CDR2 YSYEKL. CDR3 sequence: CASSQLGQGYEQYF. The CDR3 nucleotides read TGCGCCAGCAGCCAATTAGGACAGGGCTACGAGCAGTACTTC.

V is TRBV6-5 and J is TRBJ1-5; possible D gene TRBD1, 6 bases. The CDR3 contains 15 residues. Trimming left V 0 bases short and J 6 bases short, with 12 bases between. CDR1 is MNHEY and CDR2 is SVGAGI in the germline V gene. CDR3 nucleotides: TGTGCCAGCAGTTACTCCTTGGGGGCAGGTCAGCCCCAGCATTTT. This codes for CASSYSLGAGQPQHF.

The chain carries TRBV6-5 and TRBJ1-1; D uncertain. Germline V gene data show CDR1 as MNHEY and CDR2 as SVGAGI. The CDR3 has 14 amino acids. Trimming removed 6 bases from V and 3 bases from J, with 14 bases in between. The CDR3 region has the DNA TGTGCCAGCAGCCGAACCCGATTGGACACTGAAGCTTTCTTT. Amino acid sequence: CASSRTRLDTEAFF.

V gene TRBV11-3 combines with J gene TRBJ2-2; TRBD1 aligns across 7 bases. The length of the CDR3 is 16 residues. V was pared by 5 bases and J by 3 bases, with 9 bases of the junction left unmatched. Germline CDR1 and CDR2: SGHNT and YENEEA. CDR3 in amino acids: CASSPRQGSYTGELFF. Written as DNA, the CDR3 is TGTGCCAGCAGCCCTAGACAGGGATCTTACACCGGGGAGCTGTTTTTT. Full variable domain (outside the CDR3, taken from reference TRBV11-3 and TRBJ2-2): EAGVVQSPRYKIIEKKQPVAFWCNPISGHNTLYWYLQNLGQGPELLIRYENEEAVDDSQLPKDRFSAERLKGVDSTLKIQPAELGDSAVYLCASSPRQGSYTGELFFGEGSRLTVL.

The V call is TRBV27, the J call TRBJ1-5; D remains ambiguous. The CDR3 contains 13 residues. CDR1 and CDR2 (germline): MNHEY, SMNVEV (reference sequence). Trimming took 5 bases from V and 5 from J, leaving 10 bases between them. The CDR3 is CASSITSDQPQHF. The CDR3 nucleotides read TGTGCCAGCAGTATCACATCGGATCAGCCCCAGCATTTT.

The J gene is TRBJ2-1, the V gene TRBV7-3; 9 positions match TRBD1. Germline trimming cut 5 bases from V and 4 bases from J; bases unmatched to any gene: 6. Germline V CDR1 and CDR2: SGHTA, FQGTGA. CDR3 length: 15 amino acids. CDR3 in amino acids: CASSPDRGVYNEQFF. DNA for the CDR3: TGTGCCAGCAGCCCTGACAGGGGGGTTTACAATGAGCAGTTCTTC.

This sequence joins TRBV6-5 and TRBJ2-7, with TRBD2 as a possible D gene (5 bases). V gave up 2 bases and J gave up 3 bases, with 17 bases separating them. The CDR3 length is 16 residues. Germline assignment: CDR1 MNHEY and CDR2 SVGAGI. CDR3 sequence: CASSYGPRGTSYEQYF. The CDR3 DNA is TGTGCCAGCAGTTACGGCCCCCGGGGAACTAGCTACGAGCAGTACTTC.

The chain uses TRBV2 and TRBJ2-7; 12 nucleotides line up with TRBD2. The CDR3 has 15 amino acids. J gave up 2 bases and V 4 bases, and 3 bases lay outside the gene matches. Germline assignment: CDR1 SNHLY and CDR2 FYNNEI. CDR3 loop: CASSAASGRAYEQYF. DNA of the CDR3: TGTGCCAGCAGTGCAGCTAGCGGGAGGGCCTACGAGCAGTACTTC. Full variable domain (remainder filled in from reference TRBV2 and TRBJ2-7): EPEVTQTPSHQVTQMGQEVILRCVPISNHLYFYWYRQILGQKVEFLVSFYNNEISEKSEIFDDQFSVERPDGSNFTLKIRSTKLEDSAMYFCASSAASGRAYEQYFGPGTRLTVT.

The V call is TRBV4-1, the J call TRBJ1-2; D remains ambiguous. CDR3 length: 18 amino acids. In germline, CDR1 is MGHRA, CDR2 YSYEKL. V lost 1 base and J lost 0, with 18 bases in between. This CDR3 reads CASSQAPGGPTSNYGYTF. The CDR3 DNA reads TGCGCCAGCAGCCAAGCCCCGGGCGGACCAACCTCTAACTATGGCTACACCTTC.

The chain is built from TRBV27 and TRBJ1-5; no definite D call. The CDR3 extends over 14 amino acids. CDR1 and CDR2 (germline): MNHEY, SMNVEV (reference sequence). Between the trimmed V and J ends, which lost 10 bases and 6 bases, there was a span of 19 bases. CDR3 nucleotides: TGTGCCAAGCGACCAGAAGGAACGGGTCAGCCCCAGCATTTT. This codes for CAKRPEGTGQPQHF.

The chain couples TRBV12-2 to TRBJ2-5; the listed D gene, TRBD2, was not tested against the DNA. TRBV12-2 is marked as a pseudogene. The CDR3 is made up of 15 amino acids. CDR3 coding DNA: TGTGCAAGTCGCCCCCGGACTAGCGGGATGGAGACCCAGTACTTC. Amino acid sequence: CASRPRTSGMETQYF.

The chain employs TRBV5-1 and TRBJ2-7, with 11 bases identical to TRBD2. The V and J ends lost 3 bases and 3 bases, in that order; junction bases with no gene match: 5. The CDR3 has 15 amino acids. Germline-derived CDR1 and CDR2 are SGHRS and YFSETQ. CDR3 loop: CASSSGLAVGYEQYF. The CDR3 DNA reads TGCGCCAGCAGCTCGGGACTAGCGGTCGGCTACGAGCAGTACTTC.

The chain recombines TRBV9 with TRBJ2-3; no clear D. This CDR3 region has 15 residues. Germline lookup yields CDR1 SGDLS and CDR2 YYNGEE. The V end was cut by 3 bases, the J end by 2 bases, with 13 bases between. CDR3 residues: CASSAGRLYTDTQYF. In DNA form, the CDR3 reads TGTGCCAGCAGCGCCGGACGGCTCTACACAGATACGCAGTATTTT.

This clone came up a few times. V is TRBV2 and J is TRBJ1-1, with D hard to call. There are 13 residues in the CDR3. Germline CDR1 reads SNHLY; CDR2 reads FYNNEI. Deletions cut 8 bases from V and 1 base from J, with 11 bases between. CDR3 sequence reads: CASAQQPNTEAFF. CDR3 in DNA: TGTGCCAGCGCTCAGCAGCCGAACACTGAAGCTTTCTTT.

Details on this clone: Other DNA sequences of this sample code for an identical CDR3. V usage is TRBV18 and J usage is TRBJ1-1; tentative D call: TRBD1 (5 bases). Per germline, CDR1 KGHSH and CDR2 LQKENI. V was pared by 3 bases and J by 0 bases, with 8 bases between. CDR3 length equals 14 residues. The DNA of the CDR3 is TGTGCCAGCTCACCGCAGGGCCTGAACACTGAAGCTTTCTTT. Its translation: CASSPQGLNTEAFF.

V and J are TRBV6-6 and TRBJ1-3, with a weak D call TRBD1 (6 bases). Looked up from germline, CDR1 is MNHNY and CDR2 is SVGAGI (reference sequence). V was shortened by 8 bases and J by 0 bases, with 14 bases between the two germline ends. The length of the CDR3 is 15 residues. CDR3 sequence reads: CASGDRLLSGNTIYF. As DNA, the CDR3 is TGTGCCAGCGGCGACAGGCTCCTCTCTGGAAACACCATATATTTT.

This sequence joins TRBV28 and TRBJ1-3, with D possibly being TRBD1 (5 bases). Per germline, CDR1 MDHEN and CDR2 SYDVKM. Trimming cost V 6 bases and J 2 bases, with 8 bases left between them. The CDR3 is made up of 13 amino acids. The CDR3 loop reads CASRRGAGNTIYF. In DNA, the CDR3 is TGTGCCAGCAGACGGGGGGCTGGAAACACCATATATTTT. The full variable domain, with the rest looked up from reference TRBV28 and TRBJ1-3, is DVKVTQSSRYLVKRTGEKVFLECVQDMDHENMFWYRQDPGLGLRLIYFSYDVKMKEKGDIPEGYSVSREKKERFSLILESASTNQTSMYLCASRRGAGNTIYFGEGSWLTVV.

This chain links TRBV28 with TRBJ2-5, with D possibly being TRBD2 (5 bases). The germline CDR1 and CDR2 sequences are MDHEN and SYDVKM. The CDR3 has 12 amino acids. Trimming left V 5 bases short and J 7 bases short, with 11 bases between. DNA of the CDR3: TGTGCCAGCAGTGGGAGCCTGAGGACCCAGTACTTC. Translating gives CASSGSLRTQYF.

The CDR3 loop is CASSAGRYYTEAFF. The CDR3 region has the DNA TGTGCCAGCAGCGCGGGACGGTATTACACTGAAGCTTTCTTT. This rearrangement joins TRBV7-2 to TRBJ1-1; a weak D match, TRBD1 (5 bases). There are 14 residues in the CDR3. V was pared by 5 bases and J by 3 bases, with 13 bases between. Germline loops: CDR1 SGHTA, CDR2 FQGNSA.

This chain links TRBV7-2 with TRBJ2-2; tentatively, D is TRBD1 (6 bases). V lost 0 bases and J 6 bases, leaving 14 bases between the germline ends. The CDR3 is made up of 16 amino acids. Germline-derived CDR1 and CDR2 are SGHTA and FQGNSA. The CDR3 DNA is TGTGCCAGCAGCTTAGCGCCTACAGGGAGCGCCGGGGAGCTGTTTTTT. Translated, it gives CASSLAPTGSAGELFF.

As regards this clone: Other nucleotide sequences in the sample specify the same CDR3. V is TRBV5-1 and J is TRBJ1-1, with TRBD1 matching over 9 bases. The CDR3 spans 15 residues. CDR1 is SGHRS, CDR2 YFSETQ, per germline. With V trimmed by 1 base and J by 6 bases, 7 bases remained unmatched. CDR3 sequence: CASSLTPGQGSEAFF. For the CDR3, the DNA is TGCGCCAGCAGCTTGACCCCGGGACAGGGCTCTGAAGCTTTCTTT.

This clone was seen a single time. Distinct nucleotide sequences in the sample also encode this CDR3. The rearrangement links TRBV2 to TRBJ2-7; D gene unclear. Trimming took 5 bases from V and 3 from J, leaving 5 bases between them. Germline V lookup: CDR1 SNHLY, CDR2 FYNNEI. CDR3 length equals 11 residues. CDR3 amino acids: CASSRNYEQYF. CDR3 DNA: TGTGCCAGCAGTCGAAACTACGAGCAGTACTTC. The full variable domain, completed using reference TRBV2 and TRBJ2-7, is EPEVTQTPSHQVTQMGQEVILRCVPISNHLYFYWYRQILGQKVEFLVSFYNNEISEKSEIFDDQFSVERPDGSNFTLKIRSTKLEDSAMYFCASSRNYEQYFGPGTRLTVT.

The CDR3 coding sequence is TGCGCCAGCAGCCAAGGGTCAGGGGGCTATGGCTACACCTTC. This codes for CASSQGSGGYGYTF. This chain uses TRBV4-1 with TRBJ1-2, with TRBD1 identical over 7 bases. CDR1 and CDR2 (germline): MGHRA, YSYEKL. The CDR3 covers 14 residues. After removal of 1 base from V and 4 bases from J, the junction contained 3 bases not matched to a gene.

This clone came up a few times. The rearrangement joins TRBV5-4 to TRBJ1-1, with D hard to call. In germline, CDR1 is SGHNT, CDR2 YYREEE (reference sequence). The V end was cut by 5 bases, the J end by 0 bases, with 11 bases between. The CDR3 consists of 14 residues. The CDR3 region has the DNA TGTGCCAGCAGGAGAGAGCAGCTGAACACTGAAGCTTTCTTT. It is translated as CASRREQLNTEAFF.

The chain employs TRBV5-4 and TRBJ2-5; 8 nucleotides agree with TRBD1. The germline CDR1 and CDR2 sequences are SGHNT and YYREEE (reference sequence). The CDR3 covers 14 residues. Losses at the gene ends were 2 bases for V and 5 bases for J; bases not matched to a gene: 5. The CDR3 nucleotides are TGTGCCAGCAGCTTATACTACAGGGGGGAGACCCAGTACTTC. Protein product: CASSLYYRGETQYF.